These T cell receptor beta chains were read from a single sample in a study of technical replicates of blood from several donors. The protocol was immunoSEQ multiplex PCR, while the TCRdb copy is restricted to in-frame clones and leaves out a portion. The repertoire includes roughly 60,000 clones, 85% to 90% of them detected once, and 4.5% to 6.5% sits in the top ten. Material for sequencing was PBMCs. All receptors derive from a human donor in good health. Some clones in this sample may be carry-over from other donors' samples. The CDR3 runs from the conserved cysteine through the conserved F or W. A D gene is named only where the DNA matches it firmly. Rows may omit the clone size; those that give it use once, few, many or a size class.

clone size,J gene,D gene,V gene,CDR3 protein,CDR3 DNA
-,TRBJ1-2,-,TRBV7-3,CASSREAASNYGYTF,TGTGCCAGCTCACGGGAGGCAGCCTCTAACTATGGCTACACCTTC
-,TRBJ2-2,-,TRBV19,CASSIDRSTGELFF,TGTGCCAGTAGTATAGATCGTTCCACCGGGGAGCTGTTTTTT
-,TRBJ1-2,TRBD1,TRBV2,CASSERTFGTGGNYGYTF,TGTGCCAGCAGTGAGAGAACCTTCGGGACAGGGGGTAACTATGGCTACACCTTC
-,TRBJ1-2,-,TRBV27,CASSPGGVGYTF,TGTGCCAGCAGTCCCGGGGGGGTGGGCTACACCTTC
-,TRBJ1-1,-,TRBV30,CAWIRGYTEAFF,TGTGCCTGGATAAGGGGGTACACTGAAGCTTTCTTT
once,TRBJ1-3,-,TRBV7-9,CASSSNRDTIYF,TGTGCCAGCAGCTCTAACCGGGACACCATATATTTT
-,TRBJ2-7,-,TRBV4-2,CASSHFGGAYEQYF,TGTGCCAGCAGCCATTTCGGGGGAGCCTACGAGCAGTACTTC
-,TRBJ1-1,-,TRBV2,CASCIGGEAFF,TGTGCCAGCTGTATAGGGGGTGAAGCTTTCTTT
-,TRBJ2-5,-,TRBV11-3,CASSRGLQETQYF,TGTGCCAGCAGCCGGGGACTTCAAGAGACCCAGTACTTC
-,TRBJ2-6,-,TRBV2,CASSEGSTGANVLTF,TGTGCCAGCAGTGAGGGGAGCACTGGGGCCAACGTCCTGACTTTC
-,TRBJ1-6,TRBD1,TRBV19,CASLGTAQGTLHF,TGTGCCAGTTTGGGGACAGCGCAAGGGACCCTCCACTTT
-,TRBJ1-1,TRBD1,TRBV4-2,CASRGQDYSYTEAFF,TGTGCCAGCAGGGGACAGGATTACTCCTACACTGAAGCTTTCTTT
-,TRBJ2-1,TRBD2,TRBV7-6,CASSLVRAYGLVAGGHNEQFF,TGTGCCAGCAGCTTAGTAAGGGCATATGGACTAGTGGCGGGAGGCCACAATGAGCAGTTCTTC
-,TRBJ2-7,-,TRBV6-5,CASSYRGGSSYEQYF,TGTGCCAGCAGCTACCGAGGCGGAAGCTCCTACGAGCAGTACTTC
-,TRBJ2-3,TRBD2,TRBV5-1,CASSLASSASGRTDTQYF,TGCGCCAGCAGCTTGGCGTCCTCGGCTAGCGGGAGAACAGATACGCAGTATTTT
-,TRBJ2-1,TRBD2,TRBV6-4,CASSDSGTSGGANEQFF,TGTGCCAGCAGTGACTCGGGGACTAGCGGGGGGGCCAATGAGCAGTTCTTC
-,TRBJ2-1,-,TRBV6-5,CASSYSGGSSYNEQFF,TGTGCCAGCAGTTACTCAGGCGGGTCCTCCTACAATGAGCAGTTCTTC
-,TRBJ2-4,-,TRBV7-9,CASSATGPSKNIQYF,TGTGCCAGCAGCGCCACTGGGCCGTCCAAAAACATTCAGTACTTC
-,TRBJ2-7,TRBD2,TRBV7-2,CASSFGGLDYEQYF,TGTGCCAGCAGCTTCGGGGGACTAGACTACGAGCAGTACTTC
-,TRBJ2-7,-,TRBV7-2,CASSLGLGSSYEQYF,TGTGCCAGCAGCTTAGGGTTGGGGAGCTCCTACGAGCAGTACTTC
-,TRBJ2-7,TRBD2,TRBV10-3,CAISKTSGDYEQYF,TGTGCCATCAGTAAGACTAGCGGGGATTACGAGCAGTACTTC
-,TRBJ1-1,-,TRBV2,CASSEEARGRGAFF,TGTGCCAGCAGTGAAGAGGCTAGGGGCAGGGGCGCTTTCTTT
once,TRBJ1-2,TRBD1,TRBV5-4,CASSFGQGANGYTF,TGTGCCAGCAGCTTTGGCCAGGGGGCGAATGGCTACACCTTC
-,TRBJ2-1,TRBD2,TRBV10-3,CAISEISGRLYNEQFF,TGTGCCATCAGCGAAATAAGCGGGAGACTCTACAATGAGCAGTTCTTC
-,TRBJ2-3,TRBD1,TRBV7-9,CASSLARRTGGDTQYF,TGTGCCAGCAGCTTAGCGCGCCGGACAGGGGGAGATACGCAGTATTTT
-,TRBJ1-4,-,TRBV6-6,CASSRPTGTELFF,TGTGCCAGCAGTCGCCCAACAGGGACGGAACTGTTTTTT
-,TRBJ2-7,-,TRBV7-2,CASSYTGSTYEQYF,TGTGCCAGCAGCTACACAGGGTCCACCTACGAGCAGTACTTC
-,TRBJ2-5,-,TRBV7-9,CASSSSGAETQYF,TGTGCCAGCAGCTCCTCGGGTGCGGAGACCCAGTACTTC
many,TRBJ2-6,TRBD2,TRBV7-6,CASSHLTSGRASGANVLTF,TGTGCCAGCAGCCACCTGACTAGCGGGAGGGCCTCTGGGGCCAACGTCCTGACTTTC
-,TRBJ2-1,TRBD2,TRBV30,CASQTGTRSNEQFF,TGTGCCTCCCAAACCGGGACTAGGTCCAATGAGCAGTTCTTC
-,TRBJ2-7,TRBD1,TRBV4-2,CASSPTGTGYSEQYF,TGTGCCAGCAGCCCTACCGGGACAGGGTATTCCGAGCAGTACTTC
-,TRBJ2-3,-,TRBV30,CAWSVPLATTDTQYF,TGTGCCTGGAGTGTACCCCTAGCGACCACAGATACGCAGTATTTT
few,TRBJ2-2,-,TRBV29-1,CSVVQGYTGELFF,TGCAGCGTTGTACAGGGCTACACCGGGGAGCTGTTTTTT
-,TRBJ1-2,-,TRBV7-2,CASSQAGLPDYGYTF,TGTGCCAGCAGCCAGGCTGGCTTACCCGACTATGGCTACACCTTC
-,TRBJ2-7,TRBD1,TRBV7-9,CASSPRGQEDYEQYF,TGTGCCAGCAGCCCCAGGGGACAGGAGGACTACGAGCAGTACTTC
once,TRBJ1-2,-,TRBV18,CASSSTIGGSYGYTF,TGTGCCAGCTCATCTACTATCGGTGGTAGCTATGGCTACACCTTC
-,TRBJ1-4,-,TRBV4-3,CASSQVVRVGEKLFF,TGCGCCAGCAGCCAAGTTGTCCGGGTGGGTGAAAAACTGTTTTTT
-,TRBJ2-7,-,TRBV7-2,CASSLSGEERAYEQYF,TGTGCCAGCAGCCTCAGTGGGGAGGAGAGGGCCTACGAGCAGTACTTC
-,TRBJ1-1,-,TRBV29-1,CSVRPDPGTEAFF,TGCAGCGTTCGTCCCGACCCGGGCACTGAAGCTTTCTTT
few,TRBJ1-5,-,TRBV19,CASSIGAGMGNQPQHF,TGTGCCAGTAGTATAGGTGCAGGGATGGGCAATCAGCCCCAGCATTTT
-,TRBJ2-5,TRBD1,TRBV18,CASSPGQEETQYF,TGTGCCAGCTCACCGGGACAGGAAGAGACCCAGTACTTC
-,TRBJ1-6,TRBD1,TRBV6-5,CASSPRDRDNSPLHF,TGTGCCAGCAGTCCTCGGGACAGGGATAATTCACCCCTCCACTTT
-,TRBJ2-7,-,TRBV7-7,CASSFSEGHYEQYF,TGTGCCAGCAGCTTTTCGGAAGGACATTACGAGCAGTACTTC
-,TRBJ2-3,TRBD1,TRBV27,CASSPHRGILGDTQYF,TGTGCCAGCAGTCCCCACAGGGGGATCTTGGGAGATACGCAGTATTTT
-,TRBJ2-5,-,TRBV12-5,CASGPSGRQTQYF,TGTGCTAGTGGTCCCAGCGGGCGGCAGACCCAGTACTTC
-,TRBJ1-2,TRBD1,TRBV6-1,CASRQQGGLGGYTF,TGTGCCAGCCGGCAACAGGGGGGATTGGGTGGCTACACCTTC
-,TRBJ2-1,-,TRBV7-9,CASSFREPPANEQFF,TGTGCCAGCAGCTTTCGGGAGCCCCCTGCTAATGAGCAGTTCTTC
-,TRBJ1-5,TRBD1,TRBV7-9,CASSLDQGAYSNQPQHF,TGTGCCAGCAGCTTAGACCAGGGGGCATATAGCAATCAGCCCCAGCATTTT